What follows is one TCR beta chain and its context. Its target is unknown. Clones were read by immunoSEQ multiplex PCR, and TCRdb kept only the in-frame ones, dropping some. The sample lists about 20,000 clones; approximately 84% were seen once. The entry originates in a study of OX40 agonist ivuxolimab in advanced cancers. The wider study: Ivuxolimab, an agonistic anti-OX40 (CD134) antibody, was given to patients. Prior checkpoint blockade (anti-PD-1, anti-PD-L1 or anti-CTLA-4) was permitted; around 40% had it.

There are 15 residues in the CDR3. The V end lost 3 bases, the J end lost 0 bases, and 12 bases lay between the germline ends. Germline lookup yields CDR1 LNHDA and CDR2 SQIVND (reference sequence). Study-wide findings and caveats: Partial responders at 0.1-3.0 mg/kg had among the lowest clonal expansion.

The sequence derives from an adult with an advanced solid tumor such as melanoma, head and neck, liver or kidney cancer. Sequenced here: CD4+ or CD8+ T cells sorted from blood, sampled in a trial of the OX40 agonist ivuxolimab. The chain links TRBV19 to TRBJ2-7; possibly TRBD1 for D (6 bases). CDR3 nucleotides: TGTGCCAGTAGTATGGGGGCAGGTCCCTCCTACGAGCAGTACTTC. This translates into CASSMGAGPSYEQYF.